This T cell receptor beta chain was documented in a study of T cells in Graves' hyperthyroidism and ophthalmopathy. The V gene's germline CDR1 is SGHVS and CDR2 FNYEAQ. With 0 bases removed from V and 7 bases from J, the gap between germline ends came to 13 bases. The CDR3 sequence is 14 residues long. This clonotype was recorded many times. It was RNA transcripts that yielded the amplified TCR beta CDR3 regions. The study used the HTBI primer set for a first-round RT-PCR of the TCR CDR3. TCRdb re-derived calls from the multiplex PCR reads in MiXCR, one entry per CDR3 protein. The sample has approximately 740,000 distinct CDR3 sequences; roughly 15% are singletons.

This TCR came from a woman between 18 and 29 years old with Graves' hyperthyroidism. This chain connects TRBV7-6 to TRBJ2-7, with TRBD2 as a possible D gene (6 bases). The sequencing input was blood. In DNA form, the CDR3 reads TGTGCCAGCAGCTTAGCGTCTAGCCGGGGGGAGCAGTACTTC. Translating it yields CASSLASSRGEQYF.